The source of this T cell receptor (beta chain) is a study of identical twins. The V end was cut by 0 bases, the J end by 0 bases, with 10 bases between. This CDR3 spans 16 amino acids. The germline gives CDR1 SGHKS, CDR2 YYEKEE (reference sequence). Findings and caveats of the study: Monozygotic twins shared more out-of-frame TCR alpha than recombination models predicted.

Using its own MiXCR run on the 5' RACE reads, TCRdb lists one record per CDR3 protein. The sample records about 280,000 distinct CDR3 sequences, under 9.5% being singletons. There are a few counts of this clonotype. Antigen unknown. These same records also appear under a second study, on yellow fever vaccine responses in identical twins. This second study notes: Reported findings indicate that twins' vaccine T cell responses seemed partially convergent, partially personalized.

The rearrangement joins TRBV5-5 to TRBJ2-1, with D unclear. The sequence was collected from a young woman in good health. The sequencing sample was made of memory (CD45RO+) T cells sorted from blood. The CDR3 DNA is TGTGCCAGCAGCTTGGCCGTGGGAAACTCCTACAATGAGCAGTTCTTC. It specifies CASSLAVGNSYNEQFF. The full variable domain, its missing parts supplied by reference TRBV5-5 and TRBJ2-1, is DAGVTQSPTHLIKTRGQQVTLRCSPISGHKSVSWYQQVLGQGPQFIFQYYEKEERGRGNFPDRFSARQFPNYSSELNVNALLLGDSALYLCASSLAVGNSYNEQFFGPGTRLTVL.